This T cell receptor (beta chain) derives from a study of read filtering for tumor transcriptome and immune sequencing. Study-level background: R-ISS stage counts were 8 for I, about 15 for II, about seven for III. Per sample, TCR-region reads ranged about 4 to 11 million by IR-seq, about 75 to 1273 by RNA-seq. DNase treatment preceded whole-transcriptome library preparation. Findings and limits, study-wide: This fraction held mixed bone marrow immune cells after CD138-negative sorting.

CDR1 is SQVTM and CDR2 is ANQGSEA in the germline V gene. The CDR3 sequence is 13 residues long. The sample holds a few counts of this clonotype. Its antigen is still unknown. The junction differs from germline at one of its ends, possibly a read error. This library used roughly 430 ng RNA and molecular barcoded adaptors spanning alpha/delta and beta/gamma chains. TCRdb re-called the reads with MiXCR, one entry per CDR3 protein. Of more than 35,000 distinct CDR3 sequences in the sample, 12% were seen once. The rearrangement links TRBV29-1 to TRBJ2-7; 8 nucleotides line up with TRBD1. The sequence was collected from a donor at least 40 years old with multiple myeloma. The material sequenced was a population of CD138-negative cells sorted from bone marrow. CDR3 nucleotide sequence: TGCAGCGTTGTCCCAGGGGGCCGTTACGAGCAGGACTTC. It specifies CSVVPGGRYEQDF.